A single sample is the source of the 30 T cell receptor beta chains below, sequenced in a study of beta chain features in type 1 diabetes (dated by TCRdb to 2016 to 2019). The library was generated by the immunoSEQ multiplex PCR assay. The High Capacity cDNA Reverse Transcription Kit was used to reverse transcribe all of the isolated RNA, meaning that expressed TCRB transcripts were what got sequenced. TCRdb holds this immuneACCESS table with in-frame rearrangements only. Some clones are missing; in checked studies, unresolved V genes explain under half, and the rest has no known cause. The sample table contains 150,000 to 190,000 clones; only one count was recorded for over 7.5% of them. The ten largest make up 0.5% to 0.65% of the sample. The specimen was central memory CD4+ T cells from blood. The receptor set was obtained from a man younger than 35 in good health.

Turning to this clone: Different DNA sequences within this sample yield the same CDR3. The CDR3 coding sequence is TGTGCCAGCAGCGTAGACCAGGGGGGTGGCTACACCTTC. Protein sequence: CASSVDQGGGYTF. The chain combines TRBV9 with TRBJ1-2; 7 nucleotides line up with TRBD1. This CDR3 has 13 amino acids. Germline-derived CDR1 and CDR2 are SGDLS and YYNGEE. J lost 7 bases, V lost 0 bases, and 3 bases had no gene match.

The V and J genes are TRBV27 and TRBJ2-1; D is ambiguous. The V end lost 11 bases, the J end lost 7 bases, and 24 bases lay between the germline ends. CDR1 and CDR2 (germline): MNHEY, SMNVEV (reference sequence). The CDR3 sequence is 15 residues long. Here the CDR3 reads CASRFPSHMLNEQFF. In nucleotides, the CDR3 is TGTGCCTCCAGGTTTCCGTCCCACATGCTGAATGAGCAGTTCTTC.

This clone was picked up a small number of times. This same CDR3 is encoded by further DNA sequences in the sample. This rearrangement joins TRBV5-1 to TRBJ1-2, with 7 bases aligning to TRBD1. This CDR3 contains 15 residues. The V gene end was trimmed by 4 bases and the J gene end by 4 bases; junction bases not matched to a gene: 10. Germline CDR1 reads SGHRS; CDR2 reads YFSETQ. The CDR3 bases are TGCGCCAGCAGCCCTGAGGTGGGACAGAGCTATGGCTACACCTTC. This codes for CASSPEVGQSYGYTF. Variable domain in full (rest from reference TRBV5-1 and TRBJ1-2): KAGVTQTPRYLIKTRGQQVTLSCSPISGHRSVSWYQQTPGQGLQFLFEYFSETQRNKGNFPGRFSGRQFSNSRSEMNVSTLELGDSALYLCASSPEVGQSYGYTFGSGTRLTVV.

This chain uses TRBV28 with TRBJ2-3; TRBD2 aligns across 9 bases. With 5 bases clipped from V and 1 base from J, the junction kept 4 bases outside the gene matches. The CDR3 runs 15 residues. Germline V gene sequence: CDR1 MDHEN, CDR2 SYDVKM. CDR3 bases: TGTGCCAGCAGTGAGGGACTAGCCCGCACAGATACGCAGTATTTT. It codes for CASSEGLARTDTQYF.

Only a few counts were recorded for this clone. V and J are TRBV28 and TRBJ2-3; 7 bases are shared with TRBD1. Germline V lookup: CDR1 MDHEN, CDR2 SYDVKM. This CDR3 is 14 amino acids long. V was pared by 6 bases and J by 0 bases, with 3 bases of the junction left unmatched. The CDR3 nucleotides are TGTGCCAGCAGCACCAGGGGGAGCACAGATACGCAGTATTTT. Translating gives CASSTRGSTDTQYF. The full variable domain, with the rest looked up from reference TRBV28 and TRBJ2-3, is DVKVTQSSRYLVKRTGEKVFLECVQDMDHENMFWYRQDPGLGLRLIYFSYDVKMKEKGDIPEGYSVSREKKERFSLILESASTNQTSMYLCASSTRGSTDTQYFGPGTRLTVL.

Ten or more counts support this clone. This chain uses TRBV10-2 with TRBJ2-7, with 9 bases lining up with TRBD1. V was clipped by 7 bases and J by 8 bases; unmatched bases: 12. This CDR3 is built from 14 residues. The germline CDR1 and CDR2 sequences are WSHSY and SAAADI. The DNA of the CDR3 is TGCGCCAGCACTGCACTTACAGGGGGCCGACAGCAGTACTTC. Protein product: CASTALTGGRQQYF.

This clone was detected many times. The chain recombines TRBV28 with TRBJ2-5, with 8 bases matching TRBD1. J lost 1 base, V lost 8 bases, and 6 bases had no gene match. Germline V gene sequence: CDR1 MDHEN, CDR2 SYDVKM. This CDR3 spans 14 amino acids. This chain's CDR3 is CASLDRGLQETQYF. In DNA, the CDR3 is TGTGCCAGCCTTGACAGGGGTCTCCAAGAGACCCAGTACTTC.

This clone appeared a few times. This rearrangement joins TRBV4-2 to TRBJ2-7, with D perhaps matching TRBD2 (5 bases). Germline V gives CDR1 LGHNA, CDR2 YNFKEQ. The CDR3 sequence is 18 residues long. Trimming shortened V by 0 bases and J by 1 base, and 19 bases separated the two germline ends. The CDR3 DNA is TGTGCCAGCAGCCAAGACGCGAGAGGGATTGCCCTTTCCTACGAGCAGTACTTC. As protein: CASSQDARGIALSYEQYF.

The chain couples TRBV9 to TRBJ2-2, with TRBD2 matching 8 bases. V gave up 0 bases and J gave up 0 bases; unmatched junction bases: 4. From germline, CDR1 is SGDLS and CDR2 YYNGEE. The CDR3 is made up of 17 amino acids. CDR3 sequence reads: CASSVGPGGTNTGELFF. CDR3 DNA sequence: TGTGCCAGCAGCGTAGGTCCGGGAGGGACGAACACCGGGGAGCTGTTTTTT. Complete variable domain (other parts from reference TRBV9 and TRBJ2-2): DSGVTQTPKHLITATGQRVTLRCSPRSGDLSVYWYQQSLDQGLQFLIQYYNGEERAKGNILERFSAQQFPDLHSELNLSSLELGDSALYFCASSVGPGGTNTGELFFGEGSRLTVL.

This clone has at least ten counts. The rearrangement joins TRBV7-9 to TRBJ1-5; TRBD1 might be the D (5 bases). The CDR3 runs 14 residues. Germline lookup yields CDR1 SEHNR and CDR2 FQNEAQ (reference sequence). Trimming took 8 bases from V and 2 from J, leaving 13 bases between them. The CDR3 here is CASAERGGNQPQHF. CDR3 sequence (DNA): TGTGCCAGCGCCGAACGGGGGGGCAATCAGCCCCAGCATTTT.

In this sample, this clone turned up many times. The gene calls are TRBV4-3 and TRBJ1-6; D call uncertain. Between the trimmed V and J ends, which lost 0 bases and 10 bases, there was a span of 13 bases. CDR1 and CDR2 from the germline V gene are LGHNA and YSLEER. The CDR3 has 15 amino acids. The CDR3 DNA is TGCGCCAGCAGCCAAGAGCTACCCGGGAGGTCACCCCTCCACTTT. Translated, it gives CASSQELPGRSPLHF.

This clone was seen only a few times. The gene calls are TRBV6-6 and TRBJ1-6, with 11 bases matching TRBD1. V lost 10 bases, J lost 8 bases, and 13 bases stayed unmatched. The CDR3 loop spans 16 amino acids. CDR1 and CDR2 (germline): MNHNY, SVGAGI (reference sequence). Here the CDR3 reads CATTGTGGLADSPLHF. The CDR3 DNA is TGTGCCACCACCGGGACAGGGGGATTGGCTGATTCACCCCTCCACTTT.

This clone has more than one count but fewer than ten. V gene TRBV10-3 combines with J gene TRBJ1-2; 9 nucleotides align to TRBD1. The V segment lost 6 bases and the J segment 5 bases; nucleotides outside the gene matches: 7. The germline gives CDR1 ENHRY, CDR2 SYGVKD. CDR3 length: 14 amino acids. The CDR3 loop reads CAIRGTGNPYGYTF. CDR3 nucleotides: TGTGCCATCAGGGGGACAGGGAATCCTTATGGCTACACCTTC.

This clone has at least ten counts. The V gene is TRBV7-2, the J gene TRBJ2-3, with D possibly being TRBD1 (6 bases). V shed 5 bases and J shed 1 base, with 13 bases lying between them. Germline assignment: CDR1 SGHTA and CDR2 FQGNSA. The CDR3 covers 15 residues. This CDR3 is CASSLRGSGTDTQYF. The DNA for the CDR3 is TGTGCCAGCAGCCTGAGGGGGAGCGGCACAGATACGCAGTATTTT.

This clone was seen a few times. The CDR3 DNA follows: TGTGCCTGGAGTGCAGGATCCTATGGCTACACCTTC. Residues: CAWSAGSYGYTF. This chain uses TRBV30 with TRBJ1-2; no reliable D call. The V end was cut by 1 base, the J end by 4 bases, with 7 bases between. The CDR3 is 12 amino acids. Germline values: CDR1 GTSNPN, CDR2 SVGIG (reference sequence).

This clone was seen at least ten times. The chain links TRBV4-3 to TRBJ2-3; D is possibly TRBD2 (6 bases). Trimming removed 0 bases from V and 6 bases from J, with 10 bases in between. The CDR3 has 14 residues. Germline V gene data show CDR1 as LGHNA and CDR2 as YSLEER. The DNA for the CDR3 is TGCGCCAGCAGCCAAGATACCGCGGGGGATACGCAGTATTTT. It codes for CASSQDTAGDTQYF.

This clone was seen repeatedly, ten times or more. CDR3 DNA sequence: TGCAGCGTTACCAGGGGGAGCTCCTACAATGAGCAGTTCTTC. As protein: CSVTRGSSYNEQFF. J is TRBJ2-1 and V is TRBV29-1; 7 positions match TRBD1. Germline values: CDR1 SQVTM, CDR2 ANQGSEA. V was clipped by 5 bases and J by 0 bases; unmatched bases: 4. This CDR3 has 14 residues.

This chain's CDR3 is CAWRVGGNTEAFF. The CDR3, as DNA: TGTGCCTGGAGAGTAGGGGGGAACACTGAAGCTTTCTTT. This chain joins TRBV30 and TRBJ1-1, with D perhaps TRBD1 (6 bases). Germline CDR1 reads GTSNPN; CDR2 reads SVGIG (reference sequence). The germline V and J ends were trimmed by 3 bases and 1 base, with 9 bases remaining between them. CDR3 length: 13 residues.

In its sample, this clone was seen many times. The V and J genes are TRBV10-3 and TRBJ1-5; D call uncertain. Germline V gene sequence: CDR1 ENHRY, CDR2 SYGVKD. The CDR3 contains 9 residues. V was shortened by 8 bases and J by 11 bases, with 7 bases between the two germline ends. The CDR3 region is CAIVPAQHF. CDR3 nucleotides: TGTGCCATCGTTCCGGCCCAGCATTTT.

This clone was seen at least ten times. V usage is TRBV27 and J usage is TRBJ2-1, with 12 bases identical to TRBD2. CDR1 is MNHEY and CDR2 is SMNVEV in the germline V gene (reference sequence). This CDR3 has 14 residues. The V and J ends lost 6 bases and 10 bases, in that order; junction bases with no gene match: 7. The CDR3 sequence: CASRASGRASEQFF. CDR3 coding DNA: TGTGCCAGCAGGGCTAGCGGGAGGGCCTCCGAGCAGTTCTTC.

This clone was seen repeatedly, ten times or more. The chain joins TRBV29-1 to TRBJ2-2; D uncertain. V dropped 6 bases and J dropped 1 base, with 9 bases sitting between them. The CDR3 has 13 amino acids. Germline V gene sequence: CDR1 SQVTM, CDR2 ANQGSEA. The CDR3 DNA sequence: TGCAGCGTCGCACAGATGAACACCGGGGAGCTGTTTTTT. Translation: CSVAQMNTGELFF.

This clone was seen only a few times. The chain combines TRBV27 with TRBJ2-3; unclear D gene. The CDR3 runs to 13 residues. Germline CDR1 is MNHEY and CDR2 is SMNVEV (reference sequence). Trimming left V 6 bases short and J 9 bases short, with 16 bases between. The CDR3 nucleotides read TGTGCCAGCAGGCCACCCAGGATTGAGACGCAGTATTTT. This translates into CASRPPRIETQYF.

The V call is TRBV7-2, the J call TRBJ1-1; TRBD1 might be the D (6 bases). CDR1 is SGHTA, CDR2 FQGNSA, per germline. This CDR3 is built from 14 residues. Deletions cut 4 bases from V and 5 bases from J, with 14 bases between. CDR3 residues: CASSSQGGQTEAFF. The CDR3 nucleotides read TGTGCCAGCAGCTCACAGGGCGGGCAGACTGAAGCTTTCTTT. The variable domain in full, completed from reference TRBV7-2 and TRBJ1-1, reads GAGVSQSPSNKVTEKGKDVELRCDPISGHTALYWYRQSLGQGLEFLIYFQGNSAPDKSGLPSDRFSAERTGGSVSTLTIQRTQQEDSAVYLCASSSQGGQTEAFFGQGTRLTVV.

This clone was counted many times. This chain links TRBV4-2 with TRBJ2-1, with 9 bases lining up with TRBD2. This CDR3 comprises 15 residues. The germline V gene encodes CDR1 LGHNA and CDR2 YNFKEQ. J lost 4 bases, V lost 4 bases, and 5 bases had no gene match. The CDR3 sequence is CASSPGLAFYNEQFF. CDR3 bases: TGTGCCAGCAGCCCGGGACTAGCCTTTTACAATGAGCAGTTCTTC.

Notes on this clone: This may stem from a read error, because a much larger clone lies one nucleotide away. It is likely a read error, because the conserved phenylalanine at the end of the CDR3 is missing. The V gene is TRBV7-2, the J gene TRBJ1-2; 8 nucleotides align to TRBD1. Germline V gives CDR1 SGHTA, CDR2 FQGNSA. Trimming cost V 3 bases and J 4 bases; bases outside gene matches: 4. The CDR3 is 14 residues long. For the CDR3, the DNA is TGTGCCAGCAGCTTCGGACAGGGCGGCTATGGCTACACCTCC. Protein: CASSFGQGGYGYTS.

This clone was recorded many times. This chain uses TRBV7-2 with TRBJ2-3; D is undetermined. The V gene's germline CDR1 is SGHTA and CDR2 FQGNSA. This CDR3 is built from 13 residues. V lost 4 bases to trimming and J lost 1 base, with 6 bases between them. In DNA form, the CDR3 reads TGTGCCAGCAGCTCCCTCGGCACAGATACGCAGTATTTT. As protein: CASSSLGTDTQYF.

The chain recombines TRBV30 with TRBJ2-1; TRBD1 might be the D (6 bases). V lost 2 bases to trimming and J lost 10 bases, with 9 bases between them. The CDR3 is made up of 11 amino acids. Germline CDR1 reads GTSNPN; CDR2 reads SVGIG (reference sequence). This CDR3 is CAWSRGYEQFF. The CDR3 nucleotides read TGTGCCTGGAGTAGGGGGTACGAGCAGTTCTTC.

The V and J genes are TRBV18 and TRBJ2-1; TRBD1 aligns across 8 bases. Trimming cost V 1 base and J 6 bases; bases outside gene matches: 8. CDR3 length: 16 amino acids. Germline V gene data show CDR1 as KGHSH and CDR2 as LQKENI. CDR3 DNA: TGTGCCAGCTCACCACAGTGGCAGACAGGGGTCAATGAGCAGTTCTTC. Translating gives CASSPQWQTGVNEQFF.

The V call is TRBV4-2, the J call TRBJ2-7, with TRBD1 identical over 8 bases. The CDR3 loop spans 16 amino acids. V gave up 1 base and J gave up 6 bases; unmatched junction bases: 11. CDR1 is LGHNA and CDR2 is YNFKEQ in the germline V gene. CDR3 nucleotide sequence: TGTGCCAGCAGCCAAGTGGATGGGGCAGGGGGCGGCGAGCAGTACTTC. Residues: CASSQVDGAGGGEQYF.

This clone was seen only once. The chain links TRBV15 to TRBJ1-2; a possible D gene is TRBD1 (5 bases). Trimming cost V 0 bases and J 5 bases, with 13 bases left between them. The CDR3 has 15 residues. Germline loops: CDR1 LNHNV, CDR2 YYDKDF (reference sequence). The CDR3 protein is CATSRDRQGTYGYTF. The CDR3 coding sequence is TGTGCCACCAGCAGAGATCGTCAGGGAACATATGGCTACACCTTC.